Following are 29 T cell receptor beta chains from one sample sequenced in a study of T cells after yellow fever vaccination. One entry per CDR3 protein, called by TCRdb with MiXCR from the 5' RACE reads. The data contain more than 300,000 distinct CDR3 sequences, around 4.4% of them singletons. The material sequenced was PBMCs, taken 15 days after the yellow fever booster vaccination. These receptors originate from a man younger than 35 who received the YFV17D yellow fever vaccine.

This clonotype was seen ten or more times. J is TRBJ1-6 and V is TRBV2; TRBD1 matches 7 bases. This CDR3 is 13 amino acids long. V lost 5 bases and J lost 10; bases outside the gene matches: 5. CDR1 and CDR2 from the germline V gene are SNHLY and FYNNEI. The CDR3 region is CASSRQGDSPLHF. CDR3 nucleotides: TGTGCCAGCAGTAGACAGGGCGACTCACCCCTCCACTTT.

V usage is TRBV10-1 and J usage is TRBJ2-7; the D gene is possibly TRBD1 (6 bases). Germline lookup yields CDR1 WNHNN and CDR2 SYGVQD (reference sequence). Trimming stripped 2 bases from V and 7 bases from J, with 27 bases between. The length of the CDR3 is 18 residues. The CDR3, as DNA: TGCGCCAGCAGTGAGGGGCAGTCGGACAGTCCCGTTTATGGGGAGCAGTACGTC. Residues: CASSEGQSDSPVYGEQYV.

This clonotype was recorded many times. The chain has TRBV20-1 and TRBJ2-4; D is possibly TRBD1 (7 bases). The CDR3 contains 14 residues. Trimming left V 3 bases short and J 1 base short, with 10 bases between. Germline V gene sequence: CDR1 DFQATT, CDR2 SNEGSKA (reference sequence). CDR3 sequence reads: CSARTGRAKNIQYF. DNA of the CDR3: TGCAGTGCTAGGACAGGGAGGGCCAAAAACATTCAGTACTTC.

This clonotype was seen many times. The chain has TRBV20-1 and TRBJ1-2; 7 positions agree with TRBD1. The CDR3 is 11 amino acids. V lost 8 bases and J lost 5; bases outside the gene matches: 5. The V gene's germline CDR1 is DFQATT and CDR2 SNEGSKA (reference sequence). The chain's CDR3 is CSSTGEYGYTF. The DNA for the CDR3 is TGCAGTTCAACAGGGGAGTATGGCTACACCTTC.

Here the CDR3 reads CASSLYLAGDTDTQYF. CDR3 nucleotides: TGTGCCAGCAGTTTATACCTAGCGGGGGACACAGATACGCAGTATTTT. The chain employs TRBV12-3 or TRBV12-4 and TRBJ2-3; 10 bases are a match to TRBD2. Trimming took 2 bases from V and 2 from J; bases not matched to a gene: 4. There are 16 residues in the CDR3.

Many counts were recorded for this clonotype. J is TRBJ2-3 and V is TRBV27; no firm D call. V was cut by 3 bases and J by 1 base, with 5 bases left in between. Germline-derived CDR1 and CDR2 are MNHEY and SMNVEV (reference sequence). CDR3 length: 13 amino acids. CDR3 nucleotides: TGTGCCAGCAGTTTCGGCCGCACAGATACGCAGTATTTT. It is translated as CASSFGRTDTQYF.

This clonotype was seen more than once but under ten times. As DNA, the CDR3 is TGTGCCAGCAGCCAAGGTACAGGGTTTGAAAAACTGTTTTTT. Translation gives CASSQGTGFEKLFF. The chain combines TRBV3-1 with TRBJ1-4; a weak D match, TRBD1 (6 bases). Germline CDR1 and CDR2: LGHDT and YNNKEL (reference sequence). CDR3 size: 14 residues. Trimming shortened V by 1 base and J by 7 bases, and 10 bases separated the two germline ends.

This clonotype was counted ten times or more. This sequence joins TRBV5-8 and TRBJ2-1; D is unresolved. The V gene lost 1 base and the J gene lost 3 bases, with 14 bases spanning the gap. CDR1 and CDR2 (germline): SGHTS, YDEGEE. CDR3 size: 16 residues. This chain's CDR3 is CASSLFSGRVYNEQFF. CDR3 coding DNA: TGTGCCAGCAGCTTGTTTTCCGGGCGCGTCTACAATGAGCAGTTCTTC.

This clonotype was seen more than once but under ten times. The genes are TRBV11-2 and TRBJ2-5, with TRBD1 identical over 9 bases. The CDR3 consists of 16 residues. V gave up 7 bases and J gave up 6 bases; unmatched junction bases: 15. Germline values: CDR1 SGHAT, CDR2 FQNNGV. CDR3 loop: CASTPFRDRVIKTQYF. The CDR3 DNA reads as TGTGCCAGCACCCCCTTCCGGGACAGGGTGATCAAGACCCAGTACTTC.

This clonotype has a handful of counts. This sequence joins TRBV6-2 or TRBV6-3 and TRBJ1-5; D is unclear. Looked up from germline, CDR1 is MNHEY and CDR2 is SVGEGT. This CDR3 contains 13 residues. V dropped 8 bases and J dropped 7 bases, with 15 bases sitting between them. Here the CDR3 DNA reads TGTGCCAGCGGCAAGGGAATCGGACAGCCCCAGCATTTT. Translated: CASGKGIGQPQHF.

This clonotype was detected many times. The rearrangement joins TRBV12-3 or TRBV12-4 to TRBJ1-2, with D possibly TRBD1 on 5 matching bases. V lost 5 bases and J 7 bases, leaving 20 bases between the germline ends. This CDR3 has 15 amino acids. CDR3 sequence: CASSGGRAGISGYTF. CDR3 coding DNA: TGTGCCAGCAGTGGGGGTAGGGCAGGGATTAGTGGCTACACCTTC.

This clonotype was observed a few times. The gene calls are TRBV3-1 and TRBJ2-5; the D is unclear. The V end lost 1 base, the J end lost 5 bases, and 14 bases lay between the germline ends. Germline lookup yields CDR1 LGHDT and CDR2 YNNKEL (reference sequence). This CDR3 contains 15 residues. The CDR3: CASSQVGPTQETQYF. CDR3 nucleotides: TGTGCCAGCAGCCAAGTGGGTCCGACCCAGGAGACCCAGTACTTC.

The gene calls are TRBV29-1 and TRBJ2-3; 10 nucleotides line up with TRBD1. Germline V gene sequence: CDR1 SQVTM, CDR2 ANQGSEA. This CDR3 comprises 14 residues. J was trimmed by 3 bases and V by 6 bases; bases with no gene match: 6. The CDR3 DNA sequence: TGCAGCGTGCACGGGACAGGGGCGACAGATACGCAGTATTTT. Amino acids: CSVHGTGATDTQYF.

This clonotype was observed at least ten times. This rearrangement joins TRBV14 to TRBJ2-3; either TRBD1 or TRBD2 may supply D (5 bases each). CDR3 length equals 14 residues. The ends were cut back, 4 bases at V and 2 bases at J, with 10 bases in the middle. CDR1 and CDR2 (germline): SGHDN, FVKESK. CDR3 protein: CASSPRGNTDTQYF. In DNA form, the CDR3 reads TGTGCCAGCAGCCCGAGGGGCAACACAGATACGCAGTATTTT.

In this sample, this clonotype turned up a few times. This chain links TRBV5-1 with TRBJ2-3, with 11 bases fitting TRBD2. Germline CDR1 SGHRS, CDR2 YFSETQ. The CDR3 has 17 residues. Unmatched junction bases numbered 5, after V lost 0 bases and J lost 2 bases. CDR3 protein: CASSLGPSGGFTDTQYF. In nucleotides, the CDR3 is TGCGCCAGCAGCTTGGGGCCTAGCGGGGGGTTCACAGATACGCAGTATTTT. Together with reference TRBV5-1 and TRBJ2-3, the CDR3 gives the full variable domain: KAGVTQTPRYLIKTRGQQVTLSCSPISGHRSVSWYQQTPGQGLQFLFEYFSETQRNKGNFPGRFSGRQFSNSRSEMNVSTLELGDSALYLCASSLGPSGGFTDTQYFGPGTRLTVL.

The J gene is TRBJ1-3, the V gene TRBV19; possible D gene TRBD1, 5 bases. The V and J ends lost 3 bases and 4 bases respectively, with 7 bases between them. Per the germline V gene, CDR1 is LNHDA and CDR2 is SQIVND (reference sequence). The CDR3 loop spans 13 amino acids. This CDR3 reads CASSIDRGNTIYF. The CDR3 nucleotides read TGTGCCAGTAGTATTGACAGAGGAAACACCATATATTTT. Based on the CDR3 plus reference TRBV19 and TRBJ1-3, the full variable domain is DGGITQSPKYLFRKEGQNVTLSCEQNLNHDAMYWYRQDPGQGLRLIYYSQIVNDFQKGDIAEGYSVSREKKESFPLTVTSAQKNPTAFYLCASSIDRGNTIYFGEGSWLTVV.

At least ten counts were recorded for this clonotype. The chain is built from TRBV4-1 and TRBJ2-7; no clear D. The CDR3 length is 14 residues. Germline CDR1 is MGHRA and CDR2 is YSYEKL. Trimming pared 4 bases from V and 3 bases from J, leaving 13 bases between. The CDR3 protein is CASSPAVGNYEQYF. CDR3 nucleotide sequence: TGCGCCAGCAGCCCGGCGGTAGGTAACTACGAGCAGTACTTC.

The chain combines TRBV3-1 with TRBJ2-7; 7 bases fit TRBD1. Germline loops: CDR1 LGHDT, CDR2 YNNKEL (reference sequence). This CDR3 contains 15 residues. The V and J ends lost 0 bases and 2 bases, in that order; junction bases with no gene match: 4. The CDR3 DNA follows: TGTGCCAGCAGCCAAGATCCAGGACAGGCCTACGAGCAGTACTTC. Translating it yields CASSQDPGQAYEQYF.

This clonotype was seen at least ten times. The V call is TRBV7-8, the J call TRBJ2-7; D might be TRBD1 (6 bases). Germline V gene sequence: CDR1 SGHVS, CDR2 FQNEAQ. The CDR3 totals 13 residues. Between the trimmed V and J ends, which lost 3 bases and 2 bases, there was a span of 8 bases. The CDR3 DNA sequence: TGTGCCAGCAGCTTTACAGGGACCTACGAGCAGTACGTC. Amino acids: CASSFTGTYEQYV.

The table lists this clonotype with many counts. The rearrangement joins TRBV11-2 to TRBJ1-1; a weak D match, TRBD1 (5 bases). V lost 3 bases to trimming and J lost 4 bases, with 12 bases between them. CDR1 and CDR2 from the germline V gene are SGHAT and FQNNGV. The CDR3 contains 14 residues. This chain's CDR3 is CASSFSGGGTEAFF. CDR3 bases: TGTGCCAGCAGCTTTAGTGGGGGGGGCACTGAAGCTTTCTTT. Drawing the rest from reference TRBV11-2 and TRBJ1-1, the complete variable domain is EAGVAQSPRYKIIEKRQSVAFWCNPISGHATLYWYQQILGQGPKLLIQFQNNGVVDDSQLPKDRFSAERLKGVDSTLKIQPAKLEDSAVYLCASSFSGGGTEAFFGQGTRLTVV.

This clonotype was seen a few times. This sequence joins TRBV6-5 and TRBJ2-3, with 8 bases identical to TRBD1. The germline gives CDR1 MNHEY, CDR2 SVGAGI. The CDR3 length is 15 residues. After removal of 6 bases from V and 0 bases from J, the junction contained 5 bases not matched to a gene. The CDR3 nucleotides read TGTGCCAGCAGCCAGGGGGCCCCTAGCACAGATACGCAGTATTTT. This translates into CASSQGAPSTDTQYF.

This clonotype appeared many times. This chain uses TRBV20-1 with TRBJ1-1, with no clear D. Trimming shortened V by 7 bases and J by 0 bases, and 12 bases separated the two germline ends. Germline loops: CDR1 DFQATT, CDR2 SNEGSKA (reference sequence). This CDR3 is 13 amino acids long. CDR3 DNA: TGCAGTGTCCTGTCCGACTTGAACACTGAAGCTTTCTTT. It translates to CSVLSDLNTEAFF.

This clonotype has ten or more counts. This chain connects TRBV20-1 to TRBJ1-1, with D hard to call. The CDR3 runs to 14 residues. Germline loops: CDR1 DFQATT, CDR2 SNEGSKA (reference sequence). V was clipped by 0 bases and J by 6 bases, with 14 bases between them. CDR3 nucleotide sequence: TGCAGTGCTAGAGATCGGACGGGAATGGCTGAAGCTTTCTTT. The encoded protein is CSARDRTGMAEAFF.

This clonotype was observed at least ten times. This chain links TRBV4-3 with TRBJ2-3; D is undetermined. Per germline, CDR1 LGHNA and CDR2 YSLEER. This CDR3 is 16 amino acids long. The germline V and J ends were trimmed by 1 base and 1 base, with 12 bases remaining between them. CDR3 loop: CASSQGPGFGTDTQYF. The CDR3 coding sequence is TGCGCCAGCAGCCAAGGCCCAGGTTTTGGCACAGATACGCAGTATTTT.

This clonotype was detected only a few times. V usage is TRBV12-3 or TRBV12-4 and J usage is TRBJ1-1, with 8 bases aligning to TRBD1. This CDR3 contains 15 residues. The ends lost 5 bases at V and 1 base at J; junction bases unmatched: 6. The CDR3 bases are TGTGCCAGCAGTCGACCCGGGACAGGGAACACTGAAGCTTTCTTT. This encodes CASSRPGTGNTEAFF.

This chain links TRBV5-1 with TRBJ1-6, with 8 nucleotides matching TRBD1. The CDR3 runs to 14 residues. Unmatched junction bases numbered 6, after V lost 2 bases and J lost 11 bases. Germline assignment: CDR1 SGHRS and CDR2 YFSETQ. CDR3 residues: CASSLGQGQAPLHF. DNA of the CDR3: TGCGCCAGCAGCTTAGGACAGGGCCAGGCACCCCTCCACTTT.

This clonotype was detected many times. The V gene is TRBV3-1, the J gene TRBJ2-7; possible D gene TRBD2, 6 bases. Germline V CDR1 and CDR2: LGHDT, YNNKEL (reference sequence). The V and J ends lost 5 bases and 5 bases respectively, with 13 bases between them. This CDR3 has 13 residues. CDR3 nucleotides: TGTGCCAGCAGCACCGGGGGTTCCGACGAGCAGTACGTC. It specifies CASSTGGSDEQYV.

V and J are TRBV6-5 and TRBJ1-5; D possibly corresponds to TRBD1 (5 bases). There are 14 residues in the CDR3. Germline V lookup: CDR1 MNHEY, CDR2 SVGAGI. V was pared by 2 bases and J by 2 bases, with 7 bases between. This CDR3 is CASSYQGGNQPQHF. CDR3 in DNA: TGTGCCAGCAGTTACCAGGGTGGCAATCAGCCCCAGCATTTT.

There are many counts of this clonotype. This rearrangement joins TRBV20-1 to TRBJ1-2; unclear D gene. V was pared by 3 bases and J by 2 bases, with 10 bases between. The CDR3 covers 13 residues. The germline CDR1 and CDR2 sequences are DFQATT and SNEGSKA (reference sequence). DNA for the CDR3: TGCAGTGCTAGTGAAGGGTTCAACTATGGCTACACCTTC. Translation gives CSASEGFNYGYTF.